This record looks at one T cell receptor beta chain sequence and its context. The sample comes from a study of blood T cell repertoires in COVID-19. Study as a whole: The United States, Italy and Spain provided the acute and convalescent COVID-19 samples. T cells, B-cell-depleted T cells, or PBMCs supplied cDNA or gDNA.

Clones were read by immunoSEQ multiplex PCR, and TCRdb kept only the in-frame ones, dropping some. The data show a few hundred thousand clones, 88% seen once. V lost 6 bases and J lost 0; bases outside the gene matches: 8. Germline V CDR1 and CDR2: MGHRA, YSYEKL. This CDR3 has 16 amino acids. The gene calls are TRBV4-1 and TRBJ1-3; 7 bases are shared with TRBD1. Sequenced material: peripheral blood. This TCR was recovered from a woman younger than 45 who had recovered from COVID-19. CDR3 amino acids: CASSYPGQISGNTIYF. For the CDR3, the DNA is TGCGCCAGCAGTTACCCGGGACAGATCTCTGGAAACACCATATATTTT.